This is a list of T cell receptor beta chains from one sample in a study of cytomegalovirus exposure and HLA in healthy donors. Profiling relied on immunoSEQ multiplex PCR, and the TCRdb table lists in-frame clones only, not all of them. This table has fewer than 70,000 clones, about 74% appearing once. The sample was PBMCs. These receptors were collected from an older woman in good health and CMV-seropositive. The CDR3 runs from the conserved cysteine through the conserved F or W. A D gene is named only where the DNA matches it firmly. Part of the rows lack a size; the others show once, few, many or a class for expanded clones.

clone_size j_call v_call d_call cdr3_aa cdr3_nt
few TRBJ1-3 TRBV5-5 - CASSFARGSGNTIYF TGTGCCAGCAGCTTTGCTCGAGGATCTGGAAACACCATATATTTT
- TRBJ1-4 TRBV7-9 TRBD1 CTSARDSEKLFF TGTACCAGCGCAAGGGACAGCGAAAAACTGTTTTTT
- TRBJ1-6 TRBV5-1 TRBD1 CASSPGQGNSPLHF TGCGCCAGCAGCCCGGGACAGGGGAATTCACCCCTCCACTTT
few TRBJ1-2 TRBV9 - CASRGALDGYTF TGTGCCAGCCGTGGAGCTTTGGATGGCTACACCTTC
- TRBJ1-2 TRBV30 - CAWRKLGQTNYGYTF TGTGCCTGGAGAAAACTCGGACAGACTAACTATGGCTACACCTTC
- TRBJ2-1 TRBV29-1 TRBD2 CSVEVSGDEQFF TGCAGCGTTGAAGTCAGCGGGGATGAGCAGTTCTTC
- TRBJ2-7 TRBV9 - CASSGGQPYEQYF TGTGCCAGCAGCGGGGGACAACCTTACGAGCAGTACTTC
- TRBJ2-2 TRBV6-4 TRBD2 CASSQLAQSNTGELFF TGTGCCAGCAGTCAACTAGCGCAATCGAACACCGGGGAGCTGTTTTTT
- TRBJ2-1 TRBV7-6 TRBD1 CASSSTGTGAAREQFF TGTGCCAGCAGCTCCACCGGGACAGGGGCGGCGAGGGAGCAGTTCTTC
- TRBJ2-2 TRBV28 TRBD2 CASIFAGAGGGTGELFF TGTGCCAGCATCTTCGCAGGGGCGGGAGGTGGCACCGGGGAGCTGTTTTTT
- TRBJ1-2 TRBV5-1 TRBD1 CASSPSGGGGYGYTF TGCGCCAGCAGCCCGTCAGGGGGCGGAGGCTATGGCTACACCTTC
- TRBJ1-4 TRBV9 - CASSVTGVDEKLFF TGTGCCAGCAGCGTTACAGGTGTAGATGAAAAACTGTTTTTT
once TRBJ2-5 TRBV13 TRBD2 CASSPGTSAYQETQYF TGTGCCAGCAGCCCTGGGACTAGCGCGTACCAAGAGACCCAGTACTTC
- TRBJ1-2 TRBV11-2 - CASSSTGQYGYTF TGTGCCAGCAGCTCTACAGGGCAATATGGCTACACCTTC
- TRBJ2-1 TRBV5-1 - CASSLSTRGYNEQFF TGCGCCAGCAGCTTGTCTACCCGGGGCTACAATGAGCAGTTCTTC
few TRBJ1-5 TRBV6-1 - CASGSGTSFNQPQHF TGTGCCAGCGGCTCCGGGACATCCTTCAATCAGCCCCAGCATTTT
- TRBJ2-2 TRBV11-1 TRBD2 CASSLTELARSGELFF TGTGCCAGCAGCCTAACGGAACTAGCGAGGTCCGGGGAGCTGTTTTTT
- TRBJ2-5 TRBV27 - CASRFRGEKETQYF TGTGCCAGCAGATTCAGGGGGGAGAAAGAGACCCAGTACTTC
- TRBJ1-1 TRBV5-1 - CASSLAAENTEAFF TGCGCCAGCAGCTTGGCGGCGGAGAACACTGAAGCTTTCTTT
- TRBJ2-5 TRBV7-8 TRBD1 CASSVDRGDETQYF TGTGCCAGCAGCGTGGACAGGGGGGACGAGACCCAGTACTTC
- TRBJ2-7 TRBV7-9 - CASSLESWGASGTEQYF TGTGCCAGCAGCTTAGAGTCCTGGGGTGCCTCGGGAACCGAGCAGTACTTC
once TRBJ1-1 TRBV7-9 - CASSFGENTEAFF TGTGCCAGCAGCTTCGGGGAGAACACTGAAGCTTTCTTT
- TRBJ1-6 TRBV5-1 TRBD1 CASSLEGQGLNSPLHF TGCGCCAGCAGCTTGGAAGGACAGGGTCTGAATTCACCCCTCCACTTT
- TRBJ2-5 TRBV5-1 - CASSLGISRETQYF TGCGCCAGCAGCTTGGGAATTTCTAGGGAGACCCAGTACTTC
once TRBJ2-5 TRBV19 - CASSNLVGRQETQYF TGTGCCAGTAGTAACCTCGTGGGGAGGCAAGAGACCCAGTACTTC
- TRBJ1-3 TRBV2 - CASSSGQSSGNTIYF TGTGCCAGCAGTAGTGGACAGTCATCTGGAAACACCATATATTTT
- TRBJ1-1 TRBV5-5 TRBD1 CASSRALRTGLGTEAFF TGTGCCAGCAGCCGGGCTTTGAGGACAGGCCTGGGGACTGAAGCTTTCTTT
- TRBJ1-3 TRBV5-6 - CASSLGTTSGNTIYF TGTGCCAGCAGCCTAGGGACAACTTCTGGAAACACCATATATTTT
- TRBJ2-1 TRBV23-1 TRBD2 CASGPLTTSGYYNEQFF TGCGCCAGCGGCCCACTAACCACTAGCGGATACTACAATGAGCAGTTCTTC
- TRBJ2-1 TRBV7-8 TRBD2 CASSSSGRDYNEQFF TGTGCCAGCAGCTCAAGCGGGAGAGACTACAATGAGCAGTTCTTC
once TRBJ1-4 TRBV18 TRBD1 CASSPGTGGEEKLFF TGTGCCAGCTCACCAGGGACAGGGGGTGAAGAAAAACTGTTTTTT
- TRBJ2-1 TRBV5-4 TRBD2 CGTATSSLAGAYNEQFF TGTGGTACCGCCACCTCAAGTCTAGCGGGAGCTTACAATGAGCAGTTCTTC
few TRBJ2-2 TRBV5-1 TRBD1 CASNSGQGNTGELFF TGCGCCAGCAACTCGGGACAGGGCAACACCGGGGAGCTGTTTTTT
- TRBJ1-1 TRBV5-1 - CASSFGQPQLEAFF TGCGCCAGCAGCTTCGGACAGCCACAACTTGAAGCTTTCTTT
- TRBJ2-3 TRBV7-9 TRBD2 CASSDRLAGERDTQYF TGTGCCAGCAGCGATAGACTAGCGGGGGAAAGAGATACGCAGTATTTT
few TRBJ1-4 TRBV10-2 - CASSDPGKGISNEKLFF TGCGCCAGCAGTGACCCTGGGAAGGGGATCTCTAATGAAAAACTGTTTTTT
- TRBJ2-1 TRBV7-9 - CASSLSTSYNEQFF TGTGCCAGCAGCTTATCTACCTCCTACAATGAGCAGTTCTTC
- TRBJ1-6 TRBV5-4 TRBD1 CASSLGTDSNSPLHF TGTGCCAGCAGCTTAGGGACAGACTCAAATTCACCCCTCCACTTT
- TRBJ1-2 TRBV25-1 - CASSETGRDYGYTF TGTGCCAGCAGTGAAACTGGGCGGGACTATGGCTACACCTTC
once TRBJ1-1 TRBV5-1 TRBD1 CASGQGNTEAFF TGCGCCAGCGGACAGGGGAACACTGAAGCTTTCTTT
- TRBJ2-7 TRBV25-1 - CASSEQGYEQYF TGTGCCAGCAGTGAGCAGGGGTACGAGCAGTACTTC
few TRBJ1-2 TRBV5-6 - CASSLVAGNNYGYTF TGTGCCAGCAGCTTGGTGGCAGGGAACAACTATGGCTACACCTTC
once TRBJ2-3 TRBV5-1 TRBD1 CASSSPTGGTDTQYF TGCGCCAGCAGCTCCCCGACAGGGGGCACAGATACGCAGTATTTT
- TRBJ1-1 TRBV6-5 - CASSYERPPEAFF TGTGCCAGCAGTTACGAGAGGCCCCCTGAAGCTTTCTTT
- TRBJ2-7 TRBV11-3 - CASSLGLGAEQYF TGTGCCAGCAGCTTAGGCCTTGGGGCCGAGCAGTACTTC
- TRBJ1-1 TRBV2 TRBD1 CASSADRGIEAFF TGTGCCAGCAGTGCCGACAGGGGAATTGAAGCTTTCTTT
- TRBJ1-4 TRBV2 - CASSDTSPLVF TGTGCCAGCAGTGACACTAGCCCCCTCGTCTTT
- TRBJ1-1 TRBV27 - CASILGVEAFF TGTGCCAGCATCCTAGGGGTGGAAGCTTTCTTT
- TRBJ1-2 TRBV5-1 - CASSYGPGLSYGYTF TGCGCCAGCAGCTATGGGCCAGGCCTTAGCTATGGCTACACCTTC
- TRBJ2-2 TRBV9 TRBD1 CASKTGAGELFF TGTGCCAGCAAAACAGGGGCCGGGGAGCTGTTTTTT
- TRBJ2-1 TRBV6-5 TRBD2 CASRRSGGTSNEQFF TGTGCCAGCAGGCGTAGCGGGGGGACGAGCAATGAGCAGTTCTTC
few TRBJ2-7 TRBV5-1 TRBD1 CASSHGQGAYEQYF TGCGCCAGCAGCCACGGACAGGGGGCGTACGAGCAGTACTTC
few TRBJ2-1 TRBV15 - CATSRDPAGSFYNEQFF TGTGCCACCAGCAGAGATCCTGCGGGCTCCTTTTACAATGAGCAGTTCTTC
- TRBJ2-2 TRBV5-6 - CASSLVARVDTGELFF TGTGCCAGCAGCTTGGTGGCCAGGGTCGACACCGGGGAGCTGTTTTTT
- TRBJ2-7 TRBV10-1 - CASSESFLAREQYF TGCGCCAGCAGTGAGTCGTTCCTCGCGAGGGAGCAGTACTTC
- TRBJ1-4 TRBV19 - CASSYRALEKLFF TGTGCCAGTAGTTACAGGGCTCTTGAAAAACTGTTTTTT
- TRBJ2-2 TRBV9 TRBD1 CASSGTGGENTGELFF TGTGCCAGCAGCGGGACAGGGGGCGAAAACACCGGGGAGCTGTTTTTT
- TRBJ2-2 TRBV7-9 TRBD1 CASSLATGVAGELFF TGTGCCAGCAGCTTAGCGACAGGGGTGGCCGGGGAGCTGTTTTTT